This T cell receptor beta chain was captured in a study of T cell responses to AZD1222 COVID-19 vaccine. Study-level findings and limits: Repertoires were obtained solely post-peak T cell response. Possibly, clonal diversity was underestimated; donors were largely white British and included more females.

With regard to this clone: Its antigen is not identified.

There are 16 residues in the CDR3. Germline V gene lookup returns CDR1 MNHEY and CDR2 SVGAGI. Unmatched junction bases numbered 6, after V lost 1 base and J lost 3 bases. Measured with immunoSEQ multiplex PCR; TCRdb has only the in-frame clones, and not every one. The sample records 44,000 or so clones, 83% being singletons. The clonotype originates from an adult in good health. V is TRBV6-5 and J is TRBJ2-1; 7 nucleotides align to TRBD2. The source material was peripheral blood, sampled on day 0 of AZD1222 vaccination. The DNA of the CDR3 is TGTGCCAGCAGTTACTACCCGCGGGGGAACTACAATGAGCAGTTCTTC. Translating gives CASSYYPRGNYNEQFF.